This TCR beta chain was documented in a study of control samples from healthy donors and cancer patients. Using immunoSEQ multiplex PCR, the repertoire was profiled, and TCRdb retains in-frame clones only, with some absent. The repertoire holds around 110,000 clones, more than 75% seen once, with over 2% in the top ten. The CDR3 runs 16 residues. V lost 5 bases to trimming and J lost 1 base; unmatched junction nucleotides: 4. V is TRBV23-1 and J is TRBJ2-1; TRBD2 matches at 11 bases. TRBV23-1 is known as an ORF, though its function is uncertain. The sample consisted of blood. This TCR was recovered from a woman aged 70-85 years in good health. CDR3 coding DNA: TGCGCCAGCAGTTTGGTAGCGGGGGGGTCCTACAATGAGCAGTTCTTC. This sequence encodes CASSLVAGGSYNEQFF.